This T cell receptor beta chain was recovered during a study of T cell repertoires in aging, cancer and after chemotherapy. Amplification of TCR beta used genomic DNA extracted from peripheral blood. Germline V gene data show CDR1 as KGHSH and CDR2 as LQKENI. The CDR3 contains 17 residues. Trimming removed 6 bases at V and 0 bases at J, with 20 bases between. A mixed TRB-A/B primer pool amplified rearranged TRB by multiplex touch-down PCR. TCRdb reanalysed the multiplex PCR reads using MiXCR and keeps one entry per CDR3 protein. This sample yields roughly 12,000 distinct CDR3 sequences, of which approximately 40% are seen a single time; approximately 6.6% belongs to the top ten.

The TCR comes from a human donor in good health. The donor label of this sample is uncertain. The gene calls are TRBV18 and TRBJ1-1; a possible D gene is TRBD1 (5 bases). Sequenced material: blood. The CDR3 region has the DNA TGTGCCAGCTCCCCGCAGGAAGCAGGGAACCTGAACACTGAAGCTTTCTTT. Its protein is CASSPQEAGNLNTEAFF.